Listed here are 16 T cell receptor beta chains from one sample, sequenced in a study of multiple sclerosis patients with progressive multifocal leukoencephalopathy. The assay was immunoSEQ multiplex PCR, and TCRdb's table has in-frame clones only and misses some. The table lists around 27,000 clones, around 90% of them singletons. Sample time point: around eleven months of natalizumab therapy. The input for sequencing was PBMCs, taken from a patient treated with natalizumab. These receptors were obtained from a human donor with multiple sclerosis.

The chain uses TRBV4-1 and TRBJ2-3, with 7 bases matching TRBD1. This CDR3 spans 14 amino acids. Germline V gives CDR1 MGHRA, CDR2 YSYEKL. Losses at the gene ends were 1 base for V and 5 bases for J; bases not matched to a gene: 3. The CDR3 DNA follows: TGCGCCAGCAGCCAAGGGGACAGACGAGATACGCAGTATTTT. The encoded protein is CASSQGDRRDTQYF.

The rearrangement uses TRBV19 and TRBJ1-3; TRBD1 is a possible D gene (5 bases). Germline CDR1 reads LNHDA; CDR2 reads SQIVND (reference sequence). Deletions cut 4 bases from V and 0 bases from J, with 10 bases between. CDR3 length: 15 residues. The CDR3: CASSRGRLSGNTIYF. The CDR3 DNA reads as TGTGCCAGTAGTAGGGGGAGGCTCTCTGGAAACACCATATATTTT. Supplemented by reference TRBV19 and TRBJ1-3, the full variable domain reads DGGITQSPKYLFRKEGQNVTLSCEQNLNHDAMYWYRQDPGQGLRLIYYSQIVNDFQKGDIAEGYSVSREKKESFPLTVTSAQKNPTAFYLCASSRGRLSGNTIYFGEGSWLTVV.

V usage is TRBV15 and J usage is TRBJ2-1; a possible D gene is TRBD1 (6 bases). This CDR3 is built from 15 residues. Germline values: CDR1 LNHNV, CDR2 YYDKDF (reference sequence). Trimming pared 2 bases from V and 1 base from J, leaving 9 bases between. CDR3 sequence: CATSRLQGSYNEQFF. CDR3 DNA sequence: TGTGCCACCAGCAGACTCCAGGGGTCCTACAATGAGCAGTTCTTC.

This chain joins TRBV28 and TRBJ2-7, with D unclear. V was cut by 10 bases and J by 2 bases, with 15 bases left in between. The CDR3 is 13 amino acids. From germline, CDR1 is MDHEN and CDR2 SYDVKM. The CDR3 nucleotides are TGTGCCACCAACCCCGGGTCCACCTACGAGCAGTACTTC. Its translation is CATNPGSTYEQYF.

The chain joins TRBV7-9 to TRBJ2-3; D assignment may be TRBD1 or TRBD2 (6 bases each). Germline V gene sequence: CDR1 SEHNR, CDR2 FQNEAQ (reference sequence). The CDR3 consists of 16 residues. V shed 2 bases and J shed 2 bases, with 14 bases lying between them. In DNA form, the CDR3 reads TGTGCCAGCAGCTTAAGTTCGGGGGCCTTCACAGATACGCAGTATTTT. It codes for CASSLSSGAFTDTQYF.

The chain has TRBV10-3 and TRBJ1-2; D remains ambiguous. Germline CDR1 ENHRY, CDR2 SYGVKD. The CDR3 spans 16 residues. Trimming cost V 0 bases and J 7 bases, with 18 bases left between them. The CDR3 loop is CAISESSAGQLGGYTF. DNA of the CDR3: TGTGCCATCAGTGAGTCTTCGGCGGGCCAATTGGGTGGCTACACCTTC.

The chain is built from TRBV19 and TRBJ2-2, with D unclear. Looked up from germline, CDR1 is LNHDA and CDR2 is SQIVND (reference sequence). V was pared by 7 bases and J by 6 bases, with 9 bases between. This CDR3 is built from 12 residues. The chain's CDR3 is CASTYSPGELFF. CDR3 nucleotides: TGTGCCAGTACCTATTCCCCCGGGGAGCTGTTTTTT.

V usage is TRBV7-9 and J usage is TRBJ1-1; a weak D match, TRBD1 (5 bases). The germline V gene encodes CDR1 SEHNR and CDR2 FQNEAQ (reference sequence). This CDR3 region has 14 residues. V lost 5 bases and J lost 1, with 11 bases in between. CDR3 coding DNA: TGTGCCAGCAGCCCCCGGGGGAGGAACACTGAAGCTTTCTTT. Translating it yields CASSPRGRNTEAFF.

As for this clone: A junction boundary mismatches the germline segment, possibly from a read error. This sequence joins TRBV20-1 and TRBJ1-6; D gene unclear. Germline CDR1 DFQATT, CDR2 SNEGSKA (reference sequence). The CDR3 length is 11 residues. Written as DNA, the CDR3 is TGCAGTGCTAGGAAGAATTCACTCCTCCACTTT. The encoded protein is CSARKNSLLHF.

The V call is TRBV7-6, the J call TRBJ2-1, with TRBD1 as a possible D gene (6 bases). The CDR3 has 17 amino acids. Germline CDR1 SGHVS, CDR2 FNYEAQ. V lost 3 bases, J lost 2 bases, and 17 bases lay in between. The CDR3 spells CASSFNPTQGPYNEQFF. The CDR3 coding sequence is TGTGCCAGCAGCTTCAACCCAACACAGGGACCCTACAATGAGCAGTTCTTC.

This sequence joins TRBV28 and TRBJ1-6, with TRBD1 as a possible D gene (6 bases). The CDR3 loop spans 15 amino acids. The V and J ends lost 6 bases and 7 bases respectively, with 16 bases between them. Germline CDR1 MDHEN, CDR2 SYDVKM. The CDR3 here is CASSLGQILNSPLHF. The CDR3 DNA reads as TGTGCCAGCAGCCTAGGACAGATCCTGAATTCACCCCTCCACTTT.

This clone was detected a few times. This rearrangement joins TRBV10-3 to TRBJ1-1; D ambiguous. CDR1 and CDR2 (germline): ENHRY, SYGVKD. Trimming shortened V by 7 bases and J by 5 bases, and 17 bases separated the two germline ends. This CDR3 contains 14 residues. In DNA form, the CDR3 reads TGTGCCATCACCACCGGCGGGGTGGGGACTGAAGCTTTCTTT. It yields the protein CAITTGGVGTEAFF.

The V gene is TRBV29-1, the J gene TRBJ2-5; tentative D call: TRBD1 (7 bases). The V and J ends lost 3 bases and 5 bases respectively, with 28 bases between them. Looked up from germline, CDR1 is SQVTM and CDR2 is ANQGSEA. This CDR3 has 18 residues. CDR3: CSVDGTDLRRGPLETQYF. The CDR3 DNA follows: TGCAGCGTTGACGGGACAGATTTAAGGAGGGGACCCTTGGAGACCCAGTACTTC.

This clone was observed a single time. The CDR3 nucleotides are TGTGCCTGGAGCGGAGACAGTCGACAAGAGACCCAGTACTTC. Protein sequence: CAWSGDSRQETQYF. V and J are TRBV30 and TRBJ2-5; maybe TRBD1 (5 bases). The CDR3 extends over 14 amino acids. Trimming pared 3 bases from V and 2 bases from J, leaving 13 bases between. The germline V gene has CDR1 GTSNPN and CDR2 SVGIG (reference sequence). Full variable domain (remainder filled in from reference TRBV30 and TRBJ2-5): SQTIHQWPATLVQPVGSPLSLECTVEGTSNPNLYWYRQAAGRGLQLLFYSVGIGQISSEVPQNLSASRPQDRQFILSSKKLLLSDSGFYLCAWSGDSRQETQYFGPGTRLLVL.

The V and J genes are TRBV10-2 and TRBJ2-1, with TRBD2 matching 7 bases. J was trimmed by 10 bases and V by 3 bases; bases with no gene match: 12. This CDR3 spans 15 amino acids. Germline CDR1 reads WSHSY; CDR2 reads SAAADI. The CDR3 DNA is TGCGCCAGCAGTGAAGGCTTCCGCAGGGAGGGAGAGCAGTTCTTC. Its protein is CASSEGFRREGEQFF.

As regards this clone: Other DNA sequences from this sample encode an identical CDR3 as well. The chain employs TRBV7-9 and TRBJ2-3; TRBD2 agrees at 7 bases. The J segment lost 5 bases and the V segment lost 4 bases, leaving 21 bases of the junction unmatched. The CDR3 runs to 19 residues. Germline V gene data show CDR1 as SEHNR and CDR2 as FQNEAQ (reference sequence). The chain's CDR3 is CASSSRIGRSGGEGDTQYF. As DNA, the CDR3 is TGTGCCAGCAGCTCAAGGATCGGTCGATCGGGGGGTGAGGGAGATACGCAGTATTTT. The full variable domain, its missing parts supplied by reference TRBV7-9 and TRBJ2-3, is DTGVSQNPRHKITKRGQNVTFRCDPISEHNRLYWYRQTLGQGPEFLTYFQNEAQLEKSRLLSDRFSAERPKGSFSTLEIQRTEQGDSAMYLCASSSRIGRSGGEGDTQYFGPGTRLTVL.